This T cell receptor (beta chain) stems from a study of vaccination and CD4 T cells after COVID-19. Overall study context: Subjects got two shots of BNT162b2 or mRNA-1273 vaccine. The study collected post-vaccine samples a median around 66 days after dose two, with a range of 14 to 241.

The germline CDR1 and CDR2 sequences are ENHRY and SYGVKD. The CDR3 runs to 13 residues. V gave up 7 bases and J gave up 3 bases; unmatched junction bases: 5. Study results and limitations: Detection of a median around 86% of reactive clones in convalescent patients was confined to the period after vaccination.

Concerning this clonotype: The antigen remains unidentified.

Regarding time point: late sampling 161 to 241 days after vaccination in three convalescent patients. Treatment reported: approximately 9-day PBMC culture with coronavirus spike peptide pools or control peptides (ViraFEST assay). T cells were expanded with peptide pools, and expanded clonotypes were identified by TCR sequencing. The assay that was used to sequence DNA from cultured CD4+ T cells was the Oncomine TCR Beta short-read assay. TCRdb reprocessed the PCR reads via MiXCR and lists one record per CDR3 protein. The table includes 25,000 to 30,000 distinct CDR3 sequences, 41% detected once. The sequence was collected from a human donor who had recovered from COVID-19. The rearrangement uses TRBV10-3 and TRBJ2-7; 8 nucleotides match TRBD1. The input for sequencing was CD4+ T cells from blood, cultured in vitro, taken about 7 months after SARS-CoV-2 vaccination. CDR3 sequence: CAITSDRGYEQYF. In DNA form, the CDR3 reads TGTGCCATCACCTCAGACAGGGGCTACGAGCAGTACTTC.